This is a list of T cell receptor beta chains from one sample in a study of T cell repertoires in cytomegalovirus infection. TCRdb redid the calling of the reads with MiXCR, one entry per CDR3 protein. The sample lists around 450,000 distinct CDR3 sequences, roughly 30% occurring once. What was sequenced was PBMCs. These receptors came from a human donor in good health (CMV status not recorded). Some clones in this sample may be carry-over from other donors' samples. Each CDR3 is given with its conserved first and last residue.

J gene	V gene	CDR3 protein
TRBJ2-6	TRBV6-1	CASSEQLISGANVLTF
TRBJ2-1	TRBV6-5	CDSSYLRGEYNEQFF
TRBJ2-3	TRBV6-5	CASRIAGGRADTQYF
TRBJ2-5	TRBV4-3	CASSRERAETQYF
TRBJ1-1	TRBV28	CASSLKKGWVPGDTEAFF
TRBJ1-2	TRBV12-3/TRBV12-4	CASTDRGENYGYTF
TRBJ2-1	TRBV19	CASSIATGASPYNEQFF
TRBJ2-3	TRBV7-6	CASSLTGLRDTQYF
TRBJ1-6	TRBV4-2	CASSPLAGTGDRSPLHF
TRBJ2-1	TRBV9	CASSVEGIRSEQFF